The entry below describes one T cell receptor beta chain. Its specificity is not known. Germline CDR1 is SGHKS and CDR2 is YYEKEE (reference sequence). V shed 3 bases, J shed 7 bases, and the junction held 8 bases outside the gene matches. The CDR3 is made up of 15 amino acids. The data derive from a study of PD-L1 blockade in urothelial cancer. Time point reported: pretreatment peripheral blood. Patients presented with locally advanced or metastatic urothelial carcinoma. General study results and limits: Clonality of blood TCR below the median before treatment predicted better survival.

The authors spiked synthetic TCR analog templates into each PCR. Clones were read by immunoSEQ multiplex PCR, and TCRdb kept only the in-frame ones, dropping some. The sample contains some 100,000 clones, 80% to 90% of which appear only once. The sample here was PBMCs, taken around atezolizumab (anti-PD-L1) treatment. The V and J genes are TRBV5-5 and TRBJ1-5; 9 bases are shared with TRBD1. The origin of this receptor is a woman aged 80 or over with urothelial cancer. The CDR3 sequence: CASSSGQGQVQPQHF. CDR3 DNA: TGTGCCAGCAGCTCGGGACAGGGCCAAGTCCAGCCCCAGCATTTT.